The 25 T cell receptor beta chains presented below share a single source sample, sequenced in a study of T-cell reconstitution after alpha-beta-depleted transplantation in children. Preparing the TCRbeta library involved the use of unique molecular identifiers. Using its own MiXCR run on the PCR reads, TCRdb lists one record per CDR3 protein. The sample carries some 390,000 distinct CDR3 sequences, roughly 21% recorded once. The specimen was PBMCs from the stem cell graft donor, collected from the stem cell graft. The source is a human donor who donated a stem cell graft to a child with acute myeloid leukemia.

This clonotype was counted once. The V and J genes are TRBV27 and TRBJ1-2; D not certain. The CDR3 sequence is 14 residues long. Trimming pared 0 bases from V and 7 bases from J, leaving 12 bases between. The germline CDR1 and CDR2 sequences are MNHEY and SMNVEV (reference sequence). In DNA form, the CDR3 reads TGTGCCAGCAGTTTATCTCCTTTGCGTGGTGGCTACACCTTC. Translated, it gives CASSLSPLRGGYTF.

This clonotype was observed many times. The DNA for the CDR3 is TGCGCCAGCAGCTGGATGGGAGGGGACACTGAAGCTTTCTTT. It codes for CASSWMGGDTEAFF. The rearrangement uses TRBV5-1 and TRBJ1-1, with a weak D call TRBD1 (5 bases). The CDR3 extends over 14 amino acids. V lost 3 bases and J 3 bases, leaving 12 bases between the germline ends. The germline CDR1 and CDR2 sequences are SGHRS and YFSETQ. Using reference TRBV5-1 and TRBJ1-1 for the parts outside the CDR3, the full variable domain is KAGVTQTPRYLIKTRGQQVTLSCSPISGHRSVSWYQQTPGQGLQFLFEYFSETQRNKGNFPGRFSGRQFSNSRSEMNVSTLELGDSALYLCASSWMGGDTEAFFGQGTRLTVV.

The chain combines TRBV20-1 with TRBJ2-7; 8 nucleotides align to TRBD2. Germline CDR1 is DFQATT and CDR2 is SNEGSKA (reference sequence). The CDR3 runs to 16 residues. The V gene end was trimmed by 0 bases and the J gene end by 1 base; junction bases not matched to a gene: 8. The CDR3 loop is CSARDLAGGLSYEQYF. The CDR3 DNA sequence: TGCAGTGCTAGAGACCTGGCGGGAGGTCTTTCCTACGAGCAGTACTTC.

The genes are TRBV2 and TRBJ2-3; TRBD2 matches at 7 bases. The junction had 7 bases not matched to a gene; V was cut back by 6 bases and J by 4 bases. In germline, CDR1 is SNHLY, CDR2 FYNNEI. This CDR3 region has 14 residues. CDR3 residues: CASRRREWSDTQYF. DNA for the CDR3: TGTGCCAGCAGGCGGCGGGAGTGGTCAGATACGCAGTATTTT. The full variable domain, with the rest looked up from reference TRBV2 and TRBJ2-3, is EPEVTQTPSHQVTQMGQEVILRCVPISNHLYFYWYRQILGQKVEFLVSFYNNEISEKSEIFDDQFSVERPDGSNFTLKIRSTKLEDSAMYFCASRRREWSDTQYFGPGTRLTVL.

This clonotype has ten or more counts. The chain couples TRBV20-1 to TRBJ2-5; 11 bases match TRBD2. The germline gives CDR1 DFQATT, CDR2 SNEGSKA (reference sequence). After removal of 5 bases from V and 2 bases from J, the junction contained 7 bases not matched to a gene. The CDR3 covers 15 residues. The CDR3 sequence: CSARRTSGSQETQYF. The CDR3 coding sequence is TGCAGTGCTCGTCGAACTAGCGGGAGTCAAGAGACCCAGTACTTC.

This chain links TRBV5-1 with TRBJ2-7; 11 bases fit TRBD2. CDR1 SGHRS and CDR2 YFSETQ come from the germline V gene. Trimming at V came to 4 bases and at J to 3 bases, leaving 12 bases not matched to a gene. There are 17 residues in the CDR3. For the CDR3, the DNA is TGCGCCAGCAGCCCTGATTTACTAGCGGGAGCGAGCTACGAGCAGTACTTC. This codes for CASSPDLLAGASYEQYF.

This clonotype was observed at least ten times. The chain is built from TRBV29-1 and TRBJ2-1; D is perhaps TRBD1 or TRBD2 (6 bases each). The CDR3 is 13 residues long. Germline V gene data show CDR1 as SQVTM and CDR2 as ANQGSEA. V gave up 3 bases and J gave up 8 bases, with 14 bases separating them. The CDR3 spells CSVDRAGEDEQFF. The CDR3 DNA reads TGCAGCGTTGATAGGGCAGGGGAGGATGAGCAGTTCTTC.

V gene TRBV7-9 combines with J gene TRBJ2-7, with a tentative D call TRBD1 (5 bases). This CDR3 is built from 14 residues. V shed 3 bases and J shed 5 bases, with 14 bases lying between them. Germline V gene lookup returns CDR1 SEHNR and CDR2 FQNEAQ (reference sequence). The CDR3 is CASSFPQGWDEQYF. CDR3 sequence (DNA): TGTGCCAGCAGCTTCCCCCAGGGTTGGGACGAGCAGTACTTC.

CDR3 in amino acids: CASSSPRDPSNNEQFF. The CDR3 nucleotides read TGTGCCAGCAGCTCACCCCGGGACCCGTCAAACAATGAGCAGTTCTTC. This chain joins TRBV7-2 and TRBJ2-1; D may be TRBD1 or TRBD2 (5 bases each). Germline-derived CDR1 and CDR2 are SGHTA and FQGNSA. The CDR3 is 16 residues long. The V gene lost 4 bases and the J gene lost 5 bases, with 18 bases spanning the gap.

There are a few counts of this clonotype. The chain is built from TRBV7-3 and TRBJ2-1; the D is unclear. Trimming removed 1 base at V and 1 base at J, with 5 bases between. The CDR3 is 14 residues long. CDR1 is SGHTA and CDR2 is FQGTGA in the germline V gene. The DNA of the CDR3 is TGTGCCAGCAGCTTAAGCCTTTCCTACAATGAGCAGTTCTTC. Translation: CASSLSLSYNEQFF.

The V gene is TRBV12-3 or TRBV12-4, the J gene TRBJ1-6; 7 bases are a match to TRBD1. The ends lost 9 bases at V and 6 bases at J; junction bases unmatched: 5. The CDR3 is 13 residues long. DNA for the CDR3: TGTGCCAGTAGTCGACAGGGTAATTCACCCCTCCACTTT. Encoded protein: CASSRQGNSPLHF.

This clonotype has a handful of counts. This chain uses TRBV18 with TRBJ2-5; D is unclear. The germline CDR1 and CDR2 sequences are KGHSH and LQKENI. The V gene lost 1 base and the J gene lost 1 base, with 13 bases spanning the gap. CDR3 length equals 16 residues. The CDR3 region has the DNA TGTGCCAGCTCACCACGGTATCGAGTTGCCCAAGAGACCCAGTACTTC. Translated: CASSPRYRVAQETQYF.

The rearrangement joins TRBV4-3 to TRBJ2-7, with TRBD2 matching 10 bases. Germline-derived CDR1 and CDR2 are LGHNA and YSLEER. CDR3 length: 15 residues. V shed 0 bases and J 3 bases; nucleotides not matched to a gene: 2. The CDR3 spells CASSQDGTSDYEQYF. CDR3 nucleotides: TGCGCCAGCAGCCAAGATGGGACTAGCGACTACGAGCAGTACTTC.

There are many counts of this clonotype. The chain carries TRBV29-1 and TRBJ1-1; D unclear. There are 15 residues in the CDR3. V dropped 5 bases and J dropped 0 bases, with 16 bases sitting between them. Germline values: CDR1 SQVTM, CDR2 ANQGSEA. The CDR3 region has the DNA TGCAGCGTTCACCAAGGCGGAACTATGAACACTGAAGCTTTCTTT. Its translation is CSVHQGGTMNTEAFF.

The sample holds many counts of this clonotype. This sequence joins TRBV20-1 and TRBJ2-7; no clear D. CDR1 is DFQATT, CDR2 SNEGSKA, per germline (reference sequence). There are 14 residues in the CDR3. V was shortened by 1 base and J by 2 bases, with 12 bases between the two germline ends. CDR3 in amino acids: CSARGARGPYEQYF. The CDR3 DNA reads TGCAGTGCTAGAGGGGCGCGTGGGCCCTACGAGCAGTACTTC.

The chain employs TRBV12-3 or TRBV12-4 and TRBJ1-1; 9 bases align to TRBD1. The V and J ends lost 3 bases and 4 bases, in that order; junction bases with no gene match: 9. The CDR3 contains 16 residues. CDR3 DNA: TGTGCCAGCAGTTTTCTTGGTCAACAGGGGGCCACTGAAGCTTTCTTT. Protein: CASSFLGQQGATEAFF.

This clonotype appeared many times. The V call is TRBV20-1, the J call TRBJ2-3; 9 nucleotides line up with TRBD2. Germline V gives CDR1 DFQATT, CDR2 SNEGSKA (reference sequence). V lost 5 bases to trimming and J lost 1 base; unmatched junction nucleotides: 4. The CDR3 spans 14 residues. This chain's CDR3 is CSARAGGRTDTQYF. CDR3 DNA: TGCAGTGCTCGAGCGGGAGGACGCACAGATACGCAGTATTTT.

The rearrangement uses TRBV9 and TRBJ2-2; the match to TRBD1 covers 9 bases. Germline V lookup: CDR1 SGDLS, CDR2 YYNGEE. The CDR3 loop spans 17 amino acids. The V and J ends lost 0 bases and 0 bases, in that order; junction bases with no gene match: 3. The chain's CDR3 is CASSVGGQGPNTGELFF. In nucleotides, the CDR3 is TGTGCCAGCAGCGTAGGGGGACAGGGACCGAACACCGGGGAGCTGTTTTTT.

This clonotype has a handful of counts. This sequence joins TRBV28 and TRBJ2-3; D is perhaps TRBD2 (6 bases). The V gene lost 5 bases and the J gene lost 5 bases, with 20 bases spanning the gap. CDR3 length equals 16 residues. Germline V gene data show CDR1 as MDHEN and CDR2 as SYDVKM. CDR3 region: CASSTLIRDSLDTQYF. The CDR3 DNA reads TGTGCCAGCAGTACTCTAATCCGGGACTCGCTAGATACGCAGTATTTT.

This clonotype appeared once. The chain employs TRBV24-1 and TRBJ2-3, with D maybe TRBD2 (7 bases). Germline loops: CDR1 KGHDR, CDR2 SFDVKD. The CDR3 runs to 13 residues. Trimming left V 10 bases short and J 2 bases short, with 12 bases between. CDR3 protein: CATGGQVTDTQYF. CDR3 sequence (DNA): TGTGCCACGGGGGGGCAGGTCACAGATACGCAGTATTTT.

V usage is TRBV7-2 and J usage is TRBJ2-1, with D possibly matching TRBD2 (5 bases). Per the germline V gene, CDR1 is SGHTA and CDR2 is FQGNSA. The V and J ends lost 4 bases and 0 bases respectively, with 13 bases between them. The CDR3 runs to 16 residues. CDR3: CASSWRNEGSYNEQFF. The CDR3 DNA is TGTGCCAGCAGCTGGAGGAACGAGGGCTCCTACAATGAGCAGTTCTTC.

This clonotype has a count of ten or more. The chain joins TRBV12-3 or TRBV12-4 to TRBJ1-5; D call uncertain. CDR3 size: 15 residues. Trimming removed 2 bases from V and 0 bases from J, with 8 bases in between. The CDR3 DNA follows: TGTGCCAGCAGTTTAAAAGGCAATAGCAATCAGCCCCAGCATTTT. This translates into CASSLKGNSNQPQHF.

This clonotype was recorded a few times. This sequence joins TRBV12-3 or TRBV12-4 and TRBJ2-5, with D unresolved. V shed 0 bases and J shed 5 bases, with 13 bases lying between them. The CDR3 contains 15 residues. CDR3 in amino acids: CASSLARLEGETQYF. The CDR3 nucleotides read TGTGCCAGCAGTTTAGCTCGTCTAGAAGGGGAGACCCAGTACTTC.

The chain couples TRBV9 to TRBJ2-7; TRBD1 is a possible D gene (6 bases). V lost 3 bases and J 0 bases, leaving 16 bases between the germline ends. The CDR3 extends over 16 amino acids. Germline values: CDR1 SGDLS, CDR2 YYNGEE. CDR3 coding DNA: TGTGCCAGCAGCGCCTTAGTGGGGGCCGCCTCCTACGAGCAGTACTTC. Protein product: CASSALVGAASYEQYF. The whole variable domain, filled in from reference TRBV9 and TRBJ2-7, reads DSGVTQTPKHLITATGQRVTLRCSPRSGDLSVYWYQQSLDQGLQFLIQYYNGEERAKGNILERFSAQQFPDLHSELNLSSLELGDSALYFCASSALVGAASYEQYFGPGTRLTVT.

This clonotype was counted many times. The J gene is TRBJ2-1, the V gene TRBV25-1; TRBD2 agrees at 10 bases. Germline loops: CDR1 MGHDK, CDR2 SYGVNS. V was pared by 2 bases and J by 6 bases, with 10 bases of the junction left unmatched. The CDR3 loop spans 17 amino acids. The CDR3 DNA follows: TGTGCCAGCAGTGAAGAGAATAGCGGGAGGTTAAGCAATGAGCAGTTCTTC. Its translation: CASSEENSGRLSNEQFF.